Given below is one TCR beta chain in context. V shed 4 bases, J shed 3 bases, and the junction held 9 bases outside the gene matches. Germline V gene lookup returns CDR1 SGHKS and CDR2 YYEKEE (reference sequence). The CDR3 runs to 16 residues. The data were obtained in a study of blood T cell repertoires in COVID-19. Study details: Acute-phase and convalescent COVID-19 samples originated in the United States, Italy and Spain. Nucleic acid was either cDNA or gDNA, and it came from T cells, B-cell-depleted T cells, or PBMCs.

Profiling relied on immunoSEQ multiplex PCR, and the TCRdb table lists in-frame clones only, not all of them. The data show some 80,000 clones, 65% to 85% seen once. This receptor was obtained from a man aged 55-75 years with active or convalescent COVID-19. The sequenced material came from peripheral blood. The chain links TRBV5-5 to TRBJ2-3; 9 positions match TRBD1. The CDR3 DNA follows: TGTGCCAGCAGCGTTACCGGGACAGGGTTAACAGATACGCAGTATTTT. Encoded protein: CASSVTGTGLTDTQYF.